This T cell receptor (beta chain) comes out of a study of low-dose radiotherapy and immunotherapy resistance in tumors. Study summary: Members of Cohort 1 were treated with 0.5 Gy per fraction every 2 weeks. The prescribed total PTV dose was 6.5 Gy.

The treatment that donors received included nivolumab, ipilimumab, aspirin, low-dose cyclophosphamide and low-dose radiotherapy. Patients qualified if they had advanced solid tumors that lacked tumor-infiltrating lymphocytes. With TRAV- and TRBV-specific primers, first-strand cDNA was made, covering the alpha and beta chains. TCR amplification involved around 22 PCR cycles with a constant-region primer and V-primer adapter. TCRdb itself ran the reads through MiXCR, one entry per CDR3 protein. The sample records 15,000 or so distinct CDR3 sequences, roughly half being singletons. The CDR3 extends over 14 amino acids. The ends lost 3 bases at V and 0 bases at J; junction bases unmatched: 2. Germline assignment: CDR1 DFQATT and CDR2 SNEGSKA (reference sequence).

The gene calls are TRBV20-1 and TRBJ2-4; 7 bases line up with TRBD2. The TCR sequence derives from a human donor with advanced metastatic prostate, ovarian, gallbladder or colorectal cancer (not recorded which). This table probably holds off-target reads from a library built for another chain. The CDR3 DNA follows: TGCAGTGCTAGCCCGGGAGGAGCCAAAAACATTCAGTACTTC. This translates into CSASPGGAKNIQYF.